A single sample gave rise to the 12 T cell receptor beta chains below, sequenced in a study of T cell clonotyping in hematopoietic cell transplantation. TCRdb's table, derived via immunoSEQ multiplex PCR, lists solely in-frame clones and lacks some. This sample has fewer than 80,000 clones; over 90% occur once, and the top ten carry roughly 1.5%. Sequencing input: peripheral blood mononuclear cells. The receptors originated from a man aged 50 to 60 in good health. Some clones in this sample may be carry-over from other donors' samples.

The V call is TRBV28, the J call TRBJ1-4; D ambiguous. Germline-derived CDR1 and CDR2 are MDHEN and SYDVKM. The V gene lost 5 bases and the J gene lost 7 bases, with 20 bases spanning the gap. This CDR3 comprises 16 residues. This CDR3 reads CASSQDGNLIGEKLFF. The CDR3 region has the DNA TGTGCCAGCAGTCAGGACGGGAACCTTATAGGTGAAAAACTGTTTTTT.

V is TRBV19 and J is TRBJ2-2, with TRBD2 matching 15 bases. V shed 4 bases, J shed 4 bases, and the junction held 10 bases outside the gene matches. In germline, CDR1 is LNHDA, CDR2 SQIVND (reference sequence). This CDR3 comprises 19 residues. CDR3 sequence reads: CASSKGLAGGGEGTGELFF. The CDR3 DNA sequence: TGTGCCAGTAGTAAGGGACTAGCGGGAGGAGGAGAGGGCACCGGGGAGCTGTTTTTT.

This chain uses TRBV7-3 with TRBJ2-3; TRBD1 matches at 7 bases. With V trimmed by 4 bases and J by 0 bases, 7 bases remained unmatched. This CDR3 comprises 16 residues. Germline assignment: CDR1 SGHTA and CDR2 FQGTGA. The DNA of the CDR3 is TGTGCCAGCAGCTCGGGACAGTACCCTAGCACAGATACGCAGTATTTT. Translating it yields CASSSGQYPSTDTQYF.

The chain uses TRBV14 and TRBJ1-1; no reliable D call. V shed 4 bases and J shed 0 bases, with 9 bases lying between them. There are 14 residues in the CDR3. CDR1 SGHDN and CDR2 FVKESK come from the germline V gene. DNA for the CDR3: TGTGCCAGCAGCCCGCCCCAGATGAACACTGAAGCTTTCTTT. Its protein product is CASSPPQMNTEAFF. Drawing the rest from reference TRBV14 and TRBJ1-1, the complete variable domain is EAGVTQFPSHSVIEKGQTVTLRCDPISGHDNLYWYRRVMGKEIKFLLHFVKESKQDESGMPNNRFLAERTGGTYSTLKVQPAELEDSGVYFCASSPPQMNTEAFFGQGTRLTVV.

J is TRBJ2-7 and V is TRBV6-5; 10 nucleotides align to TRBD2. The junction had 6 bases not matched to a gene; V was cut back by 2 bases and J by 5 bases. The CDR3 extends over 15 amino acids. The germline gives CDR1 MNHEY, CDR2 SVGAGI. The CDR3 DNA is TGTGCCAGCAGTTACGAGCGGGAGGGCCGGAACGAGCAGTACTTC. Translation: CASSYEREGRNEQYF.

The rearrangement joins TRBV4-1 to TRBJ1-1; a possible D gene is TRBD1 (6 bases). The CDR3 length is 14 residues. Germline assignment: CDR1 MGHRA and CDR2 YSYEKL. V lost 0 bases, J lost 7 bases, and 12 bases lay in between. CDR3 sequence reads: CASSQDWDISEAFF. DNA for the CDR3: TGCGCCAGCAGCCAAGATTGGGACATCAGTGAAGCTTTCTTT.

V gene TRBV15 combines with J gene TRBJ2-5, with 9 positions matching TRBD1. V lost 4 bases and J lost 1; bases outside the gene matches: 7. Germline CDR1 LNHNV, CDR2 YYDKDF (reference sequence). CDR3 length: 16 amino acids. In DNA, the CDR3 is TGTGCCACCAGCACCATATTGACAGGGGGCCAAGAGACCCAGTACTTC. It specifies CATSTILTGGQETQYF.

The chain links TRBV29-1 to TRBJ1-2; 7 nucleotides line up with TRBD1. CDR1 and CDR2 (germline): SQVTM, ANQGSEA. The length of the CDR3 is 12 residues. V dropped 2 bases and J dropped 7; count of bases not matched to a gene: 4. Here the CDR3 reads CSVERTGLGYTF. The CDR3 DNA reads as TGCAGCGTTGAAAGGACAGGTCTTGGCTACACCTTC.

This clone was seen only once. This chain connects TRBV30 to TRBJ1-1; D gene ambiguous. The CDR3 sequence is 15 residues long. With 3 bases removed from V and 0 bases from J, the gap between germline ends came to 14 bases. From germline, CDR1 is GTSNPN and CDR2 SVGIG (reference sequence). The CDR3: CAWRKPEVLNTEAFF. The CDR3 region has the DNA TGTGCCTGGAGGAAACCCGAGGTCCTGAACACTGAAGCTTTCTTT. Supplemented by reference TRBV30 and TRBJ1-1, the full variable domain reads SQTIHQWPATLVQPVGSPLSLECTVEGTSNPNLYWYRQAAGRGLQLLFYSVGIGQISSEVPQNLSASRPQDRQFILSSKKLLLSDSGFYLCAWRKPEVLNTEAFFGQGTRLTVV.

The chain recombines TRBV28 with TRBJ1-4; 8 nucleotides align to TRBD1. CDR1 MDHEN and CDR2 SYDVKM come from the germline V gene. The CDR3 is 14 amino acids. V lost 7 bases, J lost 7 bases, and 8 bases stayed unmatched. CDR3 protein: CASMSAGGGEKLFF. The CDR3 DNA reads TGTGCCAGCATGAGTGCAGGGGGCGGTGAAAAACTGTTTTTT.

This chain links TRBV6-5 with TRBJ2-3; no reliable D call. The V and J ends lost 4 bases and 3 bases respectively, with 2 bases between them. Germline loops: CDR1 MNHEY, CDR2 SVGAGI. The CDR3 loop spans 11 amino acids. CDR3 coding DNA: TGTGCCAGCAGTTCTACAGATACGCAGTATTTT. Its protein is CASSSTDTQYF.

V usage is TRBV5-6 and J usage is TRBJ1-2, with TRBD1 matching over 7 bases. Germline-derived CDR1 and CDR2 are SGHDT and YYEEEE. The CDR3 length is 13 residues. J was trimmed by 2 bases and V by 6 bases; bases with no gene match: 4. The chain's CDR3 is CASTRTGNYGYTF. The CDR3 coding sequence is TGTGCCAGCACCAGGACAGGAAACTATGGCTACACCTTC.